This entry concerns a single T cell receptor beta chain. V trimming: 1 base; J trimming: 2 bases; junction bases outside the gene matches: 19. This CDR3 has 20 amino acids. Per the germline V gene, CDR1 is LGHNA and CDR2 is YSLEER. This sample is part of a study of blood T cell repertoires in COVID-19. Across the whole study: Samples representing acute and convalescent COVID-19 were sourced from the United States, Italy and Spain.

Data came from immunoSEQ multiplex PCR; TCRdb stores just in-frame clones and leaves some out. The table records 190,000 or so clones, approximately 86% of them present only once. The chain is built from TRBV4-3 and TRBJ1-1; 7 positions agree with TRBD1. The TCR originated in a man aged 40-49 years with active or convalescent COVID-19. The sample was peripheral blood. The CDR3 coding sequence is TGCGCCAGCAGCCAAGCCCCAGGGGACGAGGGGGCATTCCTTAACACTGAAGCTTTCTTT. It specifies CASSQAPGDEGAFLNTEAFF.